Reported below is one T cell receptor beta chain. The data stem from a study of Graves' ophthalmopathy and Graves' hyperthyroidism. This CDR3 is 14 amino acids long. V was pared by 4 bases and J by 0 bases, with 12 bases between. Germline V gene sequence: CDR1 DFQATT, CDR2 SNEGSKA (reference sequence). The TCR beta CDR3 regions underwent amplification from RNA transcripts. First-round RT-PCR relied on HTBI primers, and a second-round multiplex PCR came next. In TCRdb, the multiplex PCR reads were re-called with MiXCR into one record per CDR3 protein. The repertoire holds hundreds of thousands of distinct CDR3 sequences, with roughly 41% as singletons.

The sample comprised peripheral blood. This chain links TRBV20-1 with TRBJ1-1, with TRBD1 as a possible D gene (5 bases). The TCR was taken from an adult man with Graves' ophthalmopathy. CDR3 region: CSATKTALNTEAFF. The CDR3 DNA follows: TGCAGTGCTACCAAGACAGCCCTGAACACTGAAGCTTTCTTT.